This TCR beta chain was recorded in a study of PD-L1 blockade in urothelial cancer. Whole-study context: Blood samples contained a median about 150,000 T cells.

TCRdb keeps only in-frame clones here, not all; method: immunoSEQ multiplex PCR. The repertoire has 70,000 to 75,000 clones, 90% of them found once; the top ten carry around 4.8%. The length of the CDR3 is 15 residues. The germline V gene encodes CDR1 SQVTM and CDR2 ANQGSEA. With V trimmed by 2 bases and J by 6 bases, 9 bases remained unmatched. Time point described: pretreatment peripheral blood. Enrolled patients showed locally advanced or metastatic urothelial carcinoma. The sequence came from a man aged 65 to 79 with urothelial cancer. The chain uses TRBV29-1 and TRBJ2-2, with 7 positions matching TRBD2. Sample: PBMCs, taken around atezolizumab (anti-PD-L1) treatment. The CDR3 DNA reads TGCAGCGTTGAAACGGGGGGAAAGTGGGCCGGGGAGCTGTTTTTT. Translating it yields CSVETGGKWAGELFF.